This T cell receptor (beta chain) was captured by sequencing in a study of cytomegalovirus exposure and HLA in healthy donors. The protocol was immunoSEQ multiplex PCR, while the TCRdb copy is restricted to in-frame clones and leaves out a portion. The data show 90,000 or so clones, 75% to 90% seen once. Germline CDR1 reads MNHEY; CDR2 reads SVGAGI. The CDR3 is 14 residues long. The germline V and J ends were trimmed by 7 bases and 5 bases, with 17 bases remaining between them. The sequence was obtained from a man between 18 and 29 years old in good health and CMV-seropositive. The sequenced sample consisted of PBMCs. The J gene is TRBJ1-1, the V gene TRBV6-5, with D maybe TRBD1 (5 bases). The CDR3, as DNA: TGTGCCAGCACCAAACCTGGGGCAAATACTGAAGCTTTCTTT. It encodes CASTKPGANTEAFF.